This T cell receptor (beta chain) is drawn from a study of T cells in Graves' hyperthyroidism and ophthalmopathy. Germline lookup yields CDR1 DFQATT and CDR2 SNEGSKA (reference sequence). The CDR3 totals 13 residues. Germline trimming cut 0 bases from V and 4 bases from J; bases unmatched to any gene: 1. This clonotype was detected ten times or more. No antigen is known for it. Researchers took RNA transcripts and amplified the TCR beta CDR3 regions from them. HTBI primers drove first-round RT-PCR of the TCR CDR3. TCRdb called the multiplex PCR reads again in MiXCR, with one record for every CDR3 protein. Of roughly 350,000 distinct CDR3 sequences listed, roughly 15% are singletons. Whole-study results and caveats: Before onset, ophthalmopathy was predicted by the model a median around 6 months earlier. Researchers found most expanded thyroid clonotypes above 0.001 in blood as well. In simple terms, a model built on 13 V-J features told ophthalmopathy apart from stable hyperthyroidism.

The origin of this receptor is a woman between 25 and 40 years old with Graves' ophthalmopathy. Sequences were obtained from blood. The chain has TRBV20-1 and TRBJ2-3; 7 bases match TRBD2. The CDR3 sequence is CSARELAADTQYF. Here the CDR3 DNA reads TGCAGTGCTAGAGAGCTAGCGGCAGATACGCAGTATTTT.